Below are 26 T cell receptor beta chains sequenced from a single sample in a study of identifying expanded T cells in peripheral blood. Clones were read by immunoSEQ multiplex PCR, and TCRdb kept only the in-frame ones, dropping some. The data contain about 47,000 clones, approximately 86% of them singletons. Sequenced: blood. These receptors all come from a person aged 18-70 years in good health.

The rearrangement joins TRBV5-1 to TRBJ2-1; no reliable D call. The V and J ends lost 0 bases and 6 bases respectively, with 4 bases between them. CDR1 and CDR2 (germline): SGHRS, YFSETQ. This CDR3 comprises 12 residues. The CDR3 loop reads CASSLAGNEQFF. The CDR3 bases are TGCGCCAGCAGCTTGGCCGGCAATGAGCAGTTCTTC.

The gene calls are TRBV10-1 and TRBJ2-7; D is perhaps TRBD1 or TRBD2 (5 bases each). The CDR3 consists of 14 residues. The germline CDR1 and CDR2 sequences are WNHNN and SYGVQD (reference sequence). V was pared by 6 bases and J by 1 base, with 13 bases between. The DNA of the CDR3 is TGCGCCAGCAGCCCGCCGAGGGGATCCTACGAGCAGTACGTC. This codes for CASSPPRGSYEQYV.

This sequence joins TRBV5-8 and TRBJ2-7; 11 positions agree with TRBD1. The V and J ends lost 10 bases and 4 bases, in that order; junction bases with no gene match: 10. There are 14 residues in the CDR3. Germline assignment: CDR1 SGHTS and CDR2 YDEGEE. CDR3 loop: CAGFRDRGKYEQYV. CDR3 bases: TGTGCCGGATTCCGGGACAGGGGGAAATACGAGCAGTACGTC.

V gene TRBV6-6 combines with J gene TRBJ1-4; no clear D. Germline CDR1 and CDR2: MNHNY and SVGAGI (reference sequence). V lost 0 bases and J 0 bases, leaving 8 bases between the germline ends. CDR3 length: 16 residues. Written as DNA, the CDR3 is TGTGCCAGCAGTTACTCGAGGACGGCAACTAATGAAAAACTGTTTTTT. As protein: CASSYSRTATNEKLFF.

The CDR3, as DNA: TGTGCCAGCAGTGATGAGTTGTCCGGGACAACCTACGAGCAGTACTTC. Amino acid sequence: CASSDELSGTTYEQYF. This rearrangement joins TRBV6-1 to TRBJ2-7, with D possibly TRBD1 on 6 matching bases. V dropped 3 bases and J dropped 2 bases, with 17 bases sitting between them. Germline CDR1 reads MNHNS; CDR2 reads SASEGT. The CDR3 spans 16 residues.

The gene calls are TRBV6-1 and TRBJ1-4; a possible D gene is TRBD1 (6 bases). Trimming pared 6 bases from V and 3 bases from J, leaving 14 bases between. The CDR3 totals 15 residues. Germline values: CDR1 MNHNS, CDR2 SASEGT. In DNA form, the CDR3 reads TGTGCCAGCAGACAGGGAGGAGCTGCTAATGAAAAACTGTTTTTT. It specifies CASRQGGAANEKLFF.

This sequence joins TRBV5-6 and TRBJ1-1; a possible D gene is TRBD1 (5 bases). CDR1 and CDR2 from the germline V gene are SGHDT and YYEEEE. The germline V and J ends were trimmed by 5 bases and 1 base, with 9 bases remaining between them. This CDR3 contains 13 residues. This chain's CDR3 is CASRPQGNTEAFF. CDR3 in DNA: TGTGCCAGCAGACCGCAGGGGAACACTGAAGCTTTCTTT.

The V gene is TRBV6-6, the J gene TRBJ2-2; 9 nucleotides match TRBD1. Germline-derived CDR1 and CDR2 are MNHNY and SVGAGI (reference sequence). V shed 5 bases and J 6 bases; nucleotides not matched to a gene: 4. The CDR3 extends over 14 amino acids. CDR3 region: CASSGTGSSGELFF. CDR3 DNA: TGTGCCAGCAGTGGGACAGGGTCGTCCGGGGAGCTGTTTTTT.

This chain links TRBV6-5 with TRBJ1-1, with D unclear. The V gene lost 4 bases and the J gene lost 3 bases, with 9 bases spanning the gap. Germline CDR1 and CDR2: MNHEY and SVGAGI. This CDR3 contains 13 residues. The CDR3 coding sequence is TGTGCCAGCAGTTTTCCAGGTTACACTGAAGCTTTCTTT. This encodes CASSFPGYTEAFF.

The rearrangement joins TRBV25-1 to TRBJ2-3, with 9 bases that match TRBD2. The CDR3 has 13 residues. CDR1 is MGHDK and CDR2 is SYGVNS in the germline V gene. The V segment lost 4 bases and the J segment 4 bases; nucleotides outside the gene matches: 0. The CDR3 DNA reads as TGTGCCAGCAGTGGACTAGCGGCAGATACGCAGTATTTT. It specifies CASSGLAADTQYF.

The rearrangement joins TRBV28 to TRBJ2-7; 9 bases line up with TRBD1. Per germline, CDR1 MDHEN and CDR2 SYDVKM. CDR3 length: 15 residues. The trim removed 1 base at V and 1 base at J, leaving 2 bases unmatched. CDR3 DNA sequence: TGTGCCAGCAGTTTATTTGGGACAGGGTCCTACGAGCAGTACTTC. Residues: CASSLFGTGSYEQYF.

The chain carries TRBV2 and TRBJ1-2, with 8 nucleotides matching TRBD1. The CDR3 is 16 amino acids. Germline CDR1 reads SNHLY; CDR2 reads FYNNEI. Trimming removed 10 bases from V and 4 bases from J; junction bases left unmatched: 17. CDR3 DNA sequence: TGTGCCACCCAACCCCGGGGCAGGGGGCCTGCCTATGGCTACACCTTC. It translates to CATQPRGRGPAYGYTF.

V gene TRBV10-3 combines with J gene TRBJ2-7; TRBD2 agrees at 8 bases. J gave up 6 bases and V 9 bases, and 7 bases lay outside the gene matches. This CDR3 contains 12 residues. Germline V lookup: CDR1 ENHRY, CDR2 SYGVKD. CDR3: CAISRTSTEQYF. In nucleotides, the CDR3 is TGTGCCATTTCCCGGACTAGCACCGAGCAGTACTTC.

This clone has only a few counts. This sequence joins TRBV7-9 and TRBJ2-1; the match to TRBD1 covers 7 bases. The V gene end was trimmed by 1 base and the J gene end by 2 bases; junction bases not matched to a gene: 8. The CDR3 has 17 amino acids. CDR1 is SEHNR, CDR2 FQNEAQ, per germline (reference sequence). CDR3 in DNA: TGTGCCAGCAGCTTAGACGCAGGGCAGGGGGCCTACAATGAGCAGTTCTTC. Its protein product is CASSLDAGQGAYNEQFF.

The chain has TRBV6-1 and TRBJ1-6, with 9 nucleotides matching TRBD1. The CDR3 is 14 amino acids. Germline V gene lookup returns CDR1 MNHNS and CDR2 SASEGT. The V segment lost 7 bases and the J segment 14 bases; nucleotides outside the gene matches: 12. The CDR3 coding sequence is TGTGCCAGCACCGATGGGACAGGGTTCAGGACCCTCCACTTT. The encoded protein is CASTDGTGFRTLHF.

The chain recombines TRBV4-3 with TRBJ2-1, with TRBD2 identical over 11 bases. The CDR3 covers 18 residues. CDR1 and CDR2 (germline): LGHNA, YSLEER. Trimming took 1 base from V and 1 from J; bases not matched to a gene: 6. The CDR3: CASSQALAGEGSYNEQFF. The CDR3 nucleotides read TGCGCCAGCAGCCAAGCACTAGCGGGAGAAGGGTCCTACAATGAGCAGTTCTTC.

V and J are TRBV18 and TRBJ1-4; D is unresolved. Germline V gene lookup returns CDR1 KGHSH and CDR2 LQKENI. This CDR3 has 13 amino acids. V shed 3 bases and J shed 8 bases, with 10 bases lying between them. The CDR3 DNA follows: TGTGCCAGCTCACCTTCGGGTGAAGAAAAACTGTTTTTT. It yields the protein CASSPSGEEKLFF.

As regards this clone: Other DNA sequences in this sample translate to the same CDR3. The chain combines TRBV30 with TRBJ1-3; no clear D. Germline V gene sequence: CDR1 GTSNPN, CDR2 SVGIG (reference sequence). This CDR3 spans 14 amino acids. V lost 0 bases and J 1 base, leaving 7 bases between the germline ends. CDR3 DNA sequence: TGTGCCTGGAGTGTACTTGGATCTGGAAACACCATATATTTT. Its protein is CAWSVLGSGNTIYF.

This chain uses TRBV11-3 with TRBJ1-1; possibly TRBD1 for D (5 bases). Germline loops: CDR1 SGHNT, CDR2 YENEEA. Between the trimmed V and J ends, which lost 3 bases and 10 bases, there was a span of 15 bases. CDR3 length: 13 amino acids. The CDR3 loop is CASSFTGPRGAFF. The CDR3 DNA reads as TGTGCCAGCAGCTTTACGGGGCCCCGTGGAGCTTTCTTT. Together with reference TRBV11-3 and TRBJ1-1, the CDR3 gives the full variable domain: EAGVVQSPRYKIIEKKQPVAFWCNPISGHNTLYWYLQNLGQGPELLIRYENEEAVDDSQLPKDRFSAERLKGVDSTLKIQPAELGDSAVYLCASSFTGPRGAFFGQGTRLTVV.

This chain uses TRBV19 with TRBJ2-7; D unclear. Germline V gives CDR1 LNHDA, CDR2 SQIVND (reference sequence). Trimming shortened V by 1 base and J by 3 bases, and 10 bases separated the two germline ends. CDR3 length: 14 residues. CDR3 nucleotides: TGTGCCAGTAGTATAGTCGGCGGAATCTACGAGCAGTACTTC. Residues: CASSIVGGIYEQYF.

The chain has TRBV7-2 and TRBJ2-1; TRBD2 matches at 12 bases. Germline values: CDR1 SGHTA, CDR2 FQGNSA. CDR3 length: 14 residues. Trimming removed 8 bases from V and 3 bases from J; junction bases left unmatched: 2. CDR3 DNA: TGTGCCAGCGGACTAGCGGGGTACTACAATGAGCAGTTCTTC. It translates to CASGLAGYYNEQFF. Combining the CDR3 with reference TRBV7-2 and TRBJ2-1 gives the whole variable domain GAGVSQSPSNKVTEKGKDVELRCDPISGHTALYWYRQSLGQGLEFLIYFQGNSAPDKSGLPSDRFSAERTGGSVSTLTIQRTQQEDSAVYLCASGLAGYYNEQFFGPGTRLTVL.

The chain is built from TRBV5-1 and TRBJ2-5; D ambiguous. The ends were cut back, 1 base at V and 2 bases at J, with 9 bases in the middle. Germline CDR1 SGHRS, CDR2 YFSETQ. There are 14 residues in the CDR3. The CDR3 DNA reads TGCGCCAGCAGCTTGTCTAGTCTACAAGAGACCCAGTACTTC. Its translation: CASSLSSLQETQYF.

The CDR3 DNA is TGTGCCAGCAGTCCTATAAGCTCTGAGAGGGAAAGTTCGAACACTGAAGCTTTCTTT. It yields the protein CASSPISSERESSNTEAFF. The chain carries TRBV27 and TRBJ1-1, with D unclear. Germline assignment: CDR1 MNHEY and CDR2 SMNVEV (reference sequence). This CDR3 is built from 19 residues. V dropped 5 bases and J dropped 1 base, with 26 bases sitting between them.

CDR3 DNA sequence: TGTGCCAGCGGGACGAACACCGGGGAGCTGTTTTTT. Translation gives CASGTNTGELFF. The chain employs TRBV9 and TRBJ2-2, with D unclear. This CDR3 contains 12 residues. Germline V gene lookup returns CDR1 SGDLS and CDR2 YYNGEE. V lost 7 bases and J 0 bases, leaving 4 bases between the germline ends.

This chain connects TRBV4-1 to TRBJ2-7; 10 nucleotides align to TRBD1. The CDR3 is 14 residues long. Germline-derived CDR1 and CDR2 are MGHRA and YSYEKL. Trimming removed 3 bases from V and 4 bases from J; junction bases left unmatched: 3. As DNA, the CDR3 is TGCGCCAGCAGCCACGACAGGGGGCGGTACGAGCAGTACTTC. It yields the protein CASSHDRGRYEQYF.

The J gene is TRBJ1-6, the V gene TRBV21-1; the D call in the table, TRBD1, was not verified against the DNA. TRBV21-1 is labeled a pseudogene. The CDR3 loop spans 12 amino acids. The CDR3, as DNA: TGTGCCAGCAGCCACCGGGACAGGGACGTCCACTTT. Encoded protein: CASSHRDRDVHF.